One and the same sample provided the 15 T cell receptor beta chains below, sequenced in a study of metastatic and nonmetastatic thyroid tumors. TCRdb re-called clones from the PCR reads using MiXCR. The sample has around 37,000 clones; about 20% are singletons. Thyroid surgery had not been preceded by any treatment in any patient. The sequenced sample was blood. These receptors came from a female donor with papillary thyroid cancer or a benign thyroid nodule (not recorded which). Some clones in this sample may be carry-over from other donors' samples.

The gene calls are TRBV5-1 and TRBJ1-1; 9 positions match TRBD1. The CDR3 is 15 amino acids. Germline trimming cut 4 bases from V and 3 bases from J; bases unmatched to any gene: 7. Germline CDR1 and CDR2: SGHRS and YFSETQ. The CDR3 loop is CASSNSGTGYTEAFF. CDR3 in DNA: TGCGCCAGCAGCAACTCCGGGACAGGGTACACTGAAGCTTTCTTT.

In its sample, this clone was seen a few times. V and J are TRBV6-5 and TRBJ2-7; 8 nucleotides agree with TRBD1. V was pared by 4 bases and J by 5 bases, with 7 bases of the junction left unmatched. This CDR3 region has 14 residues. Germline CDR1 is MNHEY and CDR2 is SVGAGI. The CDR3 reads CASSSPGQANEQYF. In DNA form, the CDR3 reads TGTGCCAGCAGTTCACCGGGACAGGCCAACGAGCAGTACTTC.

The sample holds many counts of this clone. J is TRBJ1-2 and V is TRBV19; D is undetermined. The CDR3 length is 14 residues. V lost 3 bases and J 6 bases, leaving 14 bases between the germline ends. The germline V gene has CDR1 LNHDA and CDR2 SQIVND (reference sequence). Here the CDR3 reads CASSIRQNPNGYTF. The CDR3 DNA follows: TGTGCCAGTAGTATTAGGCAGAACCCAAATGGCTACACCTTC.

As for this clone: One base away lies a much larger clone, so this may be a sequencing read error. V is TRBV10-3 and J is TRBJ2-7, with D possibly being TRBD1 (6 bases). The V and J ends lost 2 bases and 10 bases respectively, with 30 bases between them. This CDR3 is 18 amino acids long. Germline assignment: CDR1 ENHRY and CDR2 SYGVKD. The CDR3 nucleotides are TGTGCCATCAGTGAGCCTTCATCGATTGCACAGGGCGGTTTCGTACAGTACTTC. Protein product: CAISEPSSIAQGGFVQYF.

At least ten counts were recorded for this clone. The V gene is TRBV4-1, the J gene TRBJ2-1; tentative D call: TRBD1 (5 bases). The V gene lost 0 bases and the J gene lost 9 bases, with 9 bases spanning the gap. From germline, CDR1 is MGHRA and CDR2 YSYEKL. The CDR3 contains 13 residues. The CDR3 DNA reads as TGCGCCAGCAGCCAAGATCAGGGTGGTGAGCAGTTCTTC. Translated, it gives CASSQDQGGEQFF.

This clone is termed medium-sized. The J gene is TRBJ2-1, the V gene TRBV6-5; D gene ambiguous. Between the trimmed V and J ends, which lost 2 bases and 0 bases, there was a span of 8 bases. Germline-derived CDR1 and CDR2 are MNHEY and SVGAGI. The CDR3 loop spans 15 amino acids. CDR3 in DNA: TGTGCCAGCAGTTACAGGTTCTTCTCCTACAATGAGCAGTTCTTC. It translates to CASSYRFFSYNEQFF.

This clone was found a few times. The V call is TRBV28, the J call TRBJ1-1; possibly TRBD1 for D (6 bases). The ends were cut back, 2 bases at V and 5 bases at J, with 12 bases in the middle. This CDR3 contains 14 residues. CDR1 is MDHEN and CDR2 is SYDVKM in the germline V gene. The CDR3: CASSLVGGGTEAFF. The CDR3 DNA reads TGTGCCAGCAGTTTAGTCGGAGGGGGGACTGAAGCTTTCTTT.

This clone was seen ten or more times. The V call is TRBV2, the J call TRBJ2-5; TRBD2 matches at 10 bases. There are 14 residues in the CDR3. Germline CDR1 reads SNHLY; CDR2 reads FYNNEI. V trimming: 5 bases; J trimming: 3 bases; junction bases outside the gene matches: 3. The CDR3 DNA follows: TGTGCCAGCAGTCTAGCGGGAGAGGAAGAGACCCAGTACTTC. Its translation is CASSLAGEEETQYF. Together with reference TRBV2 and TRBJ2-5, the CDR3 gives the full variable domain: EPEVTQTPSHQVTQMGQEVILRCVPISNHLYFYWYRQILGQKVEFLVSFYNNEISEKSEIFDDQFSVERPDGSNFTLKIRSTKLEDSAMYFCASSLAGEEETQYFGPGTRLLVL.

This clone occurred many times. The gene calls are TRBV29-1 and TRBJ2-4; D is tentatively TRBD1 or TRBD2 (5 bases each). Trimming took off 1 base at V and 9 bases at J, with 10 bases between the two ends. Germline CDR1 reads SQVTM; CDR2 reads ANQGSEA. The CDR3 sequence is 12 residues long. CDR3 DNA: TGCAGCGTTGAAGGGGGGTTGGGCATTCAGTACTTC. Protein product: CSVEGGLGIQYF.

This clone was found many times. Mismatch with germline at one junction end may stem from a read error. The rearrangement joins TRBV20-1 to TRBJ1-1; weak D call: TRBD1 (6 bases). Per germline, CDR1 DFQATT and CDR2 SNEGSKA (reference sequence). The CDR3 is made up of 11 amino acids. The CDR3 coding sequence is TGCAGTGCAAGAGGGGGCACTGAAGCTTTCTTT. It codes for CSARGGTEAFF.

The table lists this clone with many counts. The chain has TRBV7-8 and TRBJ1-1, with D perhaps matching TRBD1 (5 bases). This CDR3 comprises 14 residues. The V and J ends lost 3 bases and 0 bases respectively, with 8 bases between them. Germline V gene sequence: CDR1 SGHVS, CDR2 FQNEAQ. The CDR3 protein is CASSLWGVNTEAFF. CDR3 nucleotides: TGTGCCAGCAGCTTGTGGGGGGTGAACACTGAAGCTTTCTTT. The full variable domain, its missing parts supplied by reference TRBV7-8 and TRBJ1-1, is GAGVSQSPRYKVAKRGQDVALRCDPISGHVSLFWYQQALGQGPEFLTYFQNEAQLDKSGLPSDRFFAERPEGSVSTLKIQRTQQEDSAVYLCASSLWGVNTEAFFGQGTRLTVV.

This clone was recorded a few times. Relative to the germline gene, one junction end is altered; a read error may explain this. The rearrangement links TRBV6-6 to TRBJ2-7; a weak D match, TRBD2 (6 bases). In germline, CDR1 is MNHNY, CDR2 SVGAGI (reference sequence). This CDR3 has 16 residues. CDR3 in DNA: TGTGCCAGCAGTTACTCAGCGGTTCTCGGGAGCTACGAGCAATACTTC. Translating it yields CASSYSAVLGSYEQYF.

This chain connects TRBV30 to TRBJ2-1; D uncertain. Per the germline V gene, CDR1 is GTSNPN and CDR2 is SVGIG (reference sequence). V dropped 2 bases and J dropped 10 bases, with 18 bases sitting between them. The CDR3 length is 14 residues. The CDR3, as DNA: TGTGCCTGGAGTTCTGGAATCGGTAGCATGGAGCAGTTCTTC. This gives the protein CAWSSGIGSMEQFF. Full variable domain (missing parts from reference TRBV30 and TRBJ2-1): SQTIHQWPATLVQPVGSPLSLECTVEGTSNPNLYWYRQAAGRGLQLLFYSVGIGQISSEVPQNLSASRPQDRQFILSSKKLLLSDSGFYLCAWSSGIGSMEQFFGPGTRLTVL.

Points on this clone: The identical CDR3 is also encoded by other nucleotide sequences in the sample. The J gene is TRBJ2-3, the V gene TRBV30, with 7 nucleotides matching TRBD2. This CDR3 is 16 amino acids long. Trimming took 0 bases from V and 5 from J; bases not matched to a gene: 11. In germline, CDR1 is GTSNPN, CDR2 SVGIG (reference sequence). CDR3 in DNA: TGTGCCTGGAGTGTGGGCGTGGCGGGAGTTATAGATACGCAGTATTTT. It yields the protein CAWSVGVAGVIDTQYF.

The chain combines TRBV7-9 with TRBJ2-5; TRBD2 matches 9 bases. The CDR3 runs 14 residues. CDR1 is SEHNR, CDR2 FQNEAQ, per germline (reference sequence). The V segment lost 4 bases and the J segment 1 base; nucleotides outside the gene matches: 1. The CDR3 reads CASSWTSAQETQYF. The CDR3 nucleotides are TGTGCCAGCAGCTGGACTAGCGCCCAAGAGACCCAGTACTTC.